These T cell receptor beta chains were read from a single sample in a study of blood T cells in healthy people across ages. TCRdb redid the calling of the 5' RACE reads with MiXCR, one entry per CDR3 protein. The profile shows hundreds of thousands of distinct CDR3 sequences, 56% of them singletons. The sample was blood. The receptors stem from a man in his forties in good health. The CDR3 runs from the conserved cysteine through the conserved F or W. D genes are given only for firm matches. The size entry is marked missing in some rows and otherwise reads once, few, many or a size class.

j_gene,d_gene,abundance,v_gene,CDR3nt,CDR3aa
TRBJ2-3,TRBD2,-,TRBV6-2/TRBV6-3,TGTGCCAGCAGTTGGACTAGCAGGTCAGATACGCAGTATTTT,CASSWTSRSDTQYF
TRBJ2-5,TRBD2,-,TRBV27,TGTGCCAGCAGTTTATCGGTCAACGTCGGGGGGGCAGGAGAGACCCAGTACTTC,CASSLSVNVGGAGETQYF
TRBJ1-5,-,few,TRBV7-2,TGTGCCAGCAGCCTGGCGATTAACAGGGGCAATCAGCCCCAGCATTTT,CASSLAINRGNQPQHF
TRBJ2-5,TRBD2,few,TRBV29-1,TGCAGCGTCGCGCGGACTAGCGGGAGGCAGATACAAGAGACCCAGTACTTC,CSVARTSGRQIQETQYF
TRBJ2-2,-,-,TRBV28,TGTGCCAGCAGTTTCCGGAAAGGTGCAGGACCGAACACCGGGGAGCTGTTTTTT,CASSFRKGAGPNTGELFF
TRBJ2-1,TRBD2,few,TRBV7-2,TGTGCCAGCAGCTCCTCGAGACTAGCGGCCCGCGGCAATGAGCAGTTCTTC,CASSSSRLAARGNEQFF
TRBJ2-6,-,-,TRBV7-3,TGTGCCAGCAGCCCCACTTTCGGTCGGACTGGGGCCAACGTCCTGACTTTC,CASSPTFGRTGANVLTF
TRBJ1-1,-,-,TRBV12-3/TRBV12-4,TGTGCCAGCAGTTTTTGGACAGTTGGGGGTGAAGCTTTCTTT,CASSFWTVGGEAFF
TRBJ2-2,-,once,TRBV11-2,TGTGCCAGCAGCCCGAGGATAAGCAACACCGGGGAGCTGTTTTTT,CASSPRISNTGELFF
TRBJ1-1,-,-,TRBV20-1,TGCAGTGCTAGAGATCGTGGCAGCCCAACCAAGATGAACACTGAAGCTTTCTTT,CSARDRGSPTKMNTEAFF
TRBJ2-1,-,-,TRBV9,TGTGCCAGCAGCGTAGCTGGGGGAGGATTAAACTACAATGAGCAGTTCTTC,CASSVAGGGLNYNEQFF
TRBJ2-5,TRBD2,-,TRBV20-1,TGCAGTGGAATACCTAGCGGTCGGCAAGAGACCCAGTACTTC,CSGIPSGRQETQYF
TRBJ2-5,TRBD2,-,TRBV6-5,TGTGCCAGCAGTTATGGACTAGCGGAACAAGAGGCCCAGTACTTC,CASSYGLAEQEAQYF
TRBJ2-3,-,-,TRBV7-2,TGTGCCAGCAGTTCCTGGGGGGGGGCAACGGCAGATACGCAGTATTTT,CASSSWGGATADTQYF
TRBJ2-7,-,-,TRBV12-5,TGTGCTAGTGGTCTTCAGGTGACCTCCTACGAGCAGTACTTC,CASGLQVTSYEQYF
TRBJ1-6,-,-,TRBV6-1,TGTGCCAGCAGTGAAAGATCCACCAGGGATAATTCACCCCTCCACTTT,CASSERSTRDNSPLHF
TRBJ2-7,-,-,TRBV6-2/TRBV6-3,TGTGCCAGCAGTACCCATCAAGGAAAACGGGAGTACGAGCAGTACTTC,CASSTHQGKREYEQYF
TRBJ2-3,-,-,TRBV6-2/TRBV6-3,TGTGCCAGCACACAACCATCCGGGACTCACTCCACAGATACGCAGTATTTT,CASTQPSGTHSTDTQYF
TRBJ2-1,-,few,TRBV5-1,TGCGCCAGCAGCGCCGGACGGGAATACAATGAGCAGTTCTTC,CASSAGREYNEQFF
TRBJ2-2,-,once,TRBV10-3,TGTGCCATCAGTGAGCGGACCCCAGGGGAGCTGTTTTTT,CAISERTPGELFF
TRBJ2-7,-,few,TRBV5-6,TGTGCCAGCAGCTCCGGGACTTCCGCCTACGAGCAGTACTTC,CASSSGTSAYEQYF
TRBJ2-5,-,few,TRBV4-2,TGTGCCAGCAGCCAAGATCTAGCAGGCCAAGAGACCCAGTACTTC,CASSQDLAGQETQYF
TRBJ2-1,TRBD2,-,TRBV7-3,TGTGCCAACAGCTTAATAGGGCTAGCGGGAGTTTTAACCTACAATGAGCAGTTCTTC,CANSLIGLAGVLTYNEQFF
TRBJ2-5,-,-,TRBV6-5,TGTGCCAGCAGTTACGTAGGGGTTAGTCGAGAGACCCAGTACTTC,CASSYVGVSRETQYF
TRBJ2-5,-,few,TRBV6-5,TGTGCCAGCAGTTATTCTACCTCCTCGGGAGAGACCCAGTACTTC,CASSYSTSSGETQYF
TRBJ2-7,-,-,TRBV27,TGTGCCAGCAGCGACAACCCCGTTTACTACGAGCAGTACTTC,CASSDNPVYYEQYF
TRBJ2-1,-,-,TRBV27,TGTGCCAGCAGTACCACCTTCCGGTCGGAGGAGTTCTTCAATGAGCAGTTCTTC,CASSTTFRSEEFFNEQFF
TRBJ1-4,-,-,TRBV12-3/TRBV12-4,TGTGCCAGCAGACTAACGGGGGGCAGGGTCGAAAAACTGTTTTTT,CASRLTGGRVEKLFF
TRBJ2-5,-,-,TRBV27,TGTGCCAGCAGTTTTAATCCCCTCCTGACAGCTAAAGAGACCCAGTACTTC,CASSFNPLLTAKETQYF
TRBJ2-7,-,-,TRBV20-1,TGCAGTGTGGGACTTGGGGAGTCCCCATCCTACGAGCAGTACTTC,CSVGLGESPSYEQYF
TRBJ2-7,-,-,TRBV11-2,TGTGCCAGCAGCTTATTGATAGCCCTGTGGGGCGAGCAGTACTTC,CASSLLIALWGEQYF
TRBJ2-6,-,few,TRBV5-1,TGCGCCAGCAGCTTGGGAGGTACGACAGCCTCTGGGGCCAACGTCCTGACTTTC,CASSLGGTTASGANVLTF
TRBJ1-5,-,-,TRBV7-9,TGTGCCAGCAGTCCGTCGGGGTCCAGCAATCAGCCCCAGCATTTT,CASSPSGSSNQPQHF
TRBJ2-7,TRBD1,-,TRBV20-1,TGCAGTGCTATTCTGGGACAGTCCTACGAGCAGTACTTC,CSAILGQSYEQYF
TRBJ2-7,-,-,TRBV18,TGTGCCAGCTCCCTCGGTCAGGGAGACATCTACGAGCAGTACTTC,CASSLGQGDIYEQYF
TRBJ1-2,-,-,TRBV25-1,TGTGCCAGCAGTGATATCTGGGCTCATGGCTACACCTTC,CASSDIWAHGYTF
TRBJ2-1,TRBD2,-,TRBV15,TGTGCCACCAGCAGAGGACTAGCGGGTTCCTACAATGAGCAGTTCTTC,CATSRGLAGSYNEQFF
TRBJ2-5,-,-,TRBV30,TGTGCCTGGATTGGAGACAGAAGTGGCGAGACCCAGTACTTC,CAWIGDRSGETQYF
TRBJ2-1,-,-,TRBV20-1,TGCAGTGCCGGGAACTCGTACAATGAGCAGTTCTTC,CSAGNSYNEQFF
TRBJ2-4,-,-,TRBV28,TGTGCCAGCAGTCACACATTCGTGCAGTACTTC,CASSHTFVQYF
TRBJ2-7,-,-,TRBV6-1,TGTGCCAGCAGTGTGGGGCAGGTCGCCTACGAGCAGTACTTC,CASSVGQVAYEQYF
TRBJ2-3,-,few,TRBV6-1,TGTGCCAGCAGTGAAGCCCCCCGAGAAAGAGGAACAGATACGCAGTATTTT,CASSEAPRERGTDTQYF
TRBJ2-3,-,-,TRBV19,TGTGCCAGTAAGCAACGGTTTGAGGACTCCAGGGATACGCAGTATTTT,CASKQRFEDSRDTQYF
TRBJ1-2,TRBD1,-,TRBV12-3/TRBV12-4,TGTGCCAGCAGCCCGACGAGCACTCCAGGAGGGACAGCTAACTATGGCTACACCTTC,CASSPTSTPGGTANYGYTF
TRBJ1-1,-,few,TRBV14,TGTGCCACGACCCGGGATTTAGCGAACACTGAAGCTTTCTTT,CATTRDLANTEAFF
TRBJ2-1,-,-,TRBV11-1,TGTGCCAGCAGGCGAGGGATGAATGAGCAGTTCTTC,CASRRGMNEQFF
TRBJ2-5,-,-,TRBV5-1,TGCGCCAGCAGCTTTGGTTTTAGCACGGAGACCCAGTACTTC,CASSFGFSTETQYF
TRBJ2-5,-,-,TRBV6-5,TGTGCCAGCAGTTACTCACGACTAATAGAGACCCAGTACTTC,CASSYSRLIETQYF
TRBJ2-3,-,few,TRBV7-3,TGTGCCAGCAGCCGAAACGCCTTGGGGACCACAGATACGCAGTATTTT,CASSRNALGTTDTQYF
TRBJ1-2,-,-,TRBV2,TGTGCCAGCGGAAGGACAGCGAACCCCTATGGCTACACCTTC,CASGRTANPYGYTF
TRBJ1-2,-,few,TRBV3-1,TGTGCCAGCAGCCAAACAGGGTATGGCTACACCTTC,CASSQTGYGYTF
TRBJ2-7,TRBD2,-,TRBV27,TGTGCCAGCAGTCCCGGGACTAGCGGGAGTGAGGACGAGCAGTACTTC,CASSPGTSGSEDEQYF
TRBJ2-1,-,once,TRBV20-1,TGCAGTGCTCCCCGCGGGGGCTCTTACAATGAGCAGTTCTTC,CSAPRGGSYNEQFF
TRBJ2-4,-,-,TRBV28,TGTGCCAGCAGTTCCTTGGTAGGGTGGGTAAACATTCAGTACTTC,CASSSLVGWVNIQYF
TRBJ2-3,-,-,TRBV9,TGTGCCAGCAGCGAGGAGGCGGGCGGATACACAGATACGCAGTATTTT,CASSEEAGGYTDTQYF
TRBJ2-3,-,many,TRBV7-3,TGTGCCAGCAGCTTAGACTCAGATACGCAGTATTTT,CASSLDSDTQYF
TRBJ2-3,-,few,TRBV7-2,TGTGCCAGCAGCTCGGGACAAACAGATACGCAGTATTTT,CASSSGQTDTQYF